One sample yielded the 24 T cell receptor beta chains listed below, sequenced in a study of T cells in Graves' hyperthyroidism and ophthalmopathy (dated by TCRdb to 2018 to 2020). The library was produced with multiplex PCR. TCRdb shows the sequencer as Illumina HiSeq 2000. The TCR beta CDR3 regions were amplified from RNA transcripts. The first round of RT-PCR for the TCR CDR3 was performed with the HTBI primer set and the Qiagen OneStep RT-PCR kit. TCRdb handled the public reads itself, with Q25 trimming in fastp and clone calling in MiXCR, and kept productive beta chains. Records with the same CDR3 protein are collapsed into one entry carrying the most frequent genes and DNA. This sample holds about 290,000 distinct CDR3 sequences; roughly 15% were observed only once. The top ten clones comprise about 33% of the sample. The sequencing input was blood. Receptors were obtained from a woman aged 45-65 years with Graves' hyperthyroidism that later progressed to Graves' ophthalmopathy.

The chain uses TRBV7-8 and TRBJ2-7; 14 bases are shared with TRBD2. The J call may be mistaken, given a closer DNA end match to TRBJ2-1. CDR3 size: 18 residues. Germline lookup yields CDR1 SGHVS and CDR2 FQNEAQ. CDR3: CASSSASGTSGSSYEQFF. The CDR3 DNA is TGTGCCAGCAGCTCCGCATCCGGGACTAGCGGGAGCTCCTATGAGCAGTTCTTC.

The chain recombines TRBV12-5 with TRBJ1-2, with 10 bases lining up with TRBD1. There are 14 residues in the CDR3. Looked up from germline, CDR1 is LGHNT and CDR2 is FRNRAP. Losses at the gene ends were 6 bases for V and 7 bases for J; bases not matched to a gene: 8. The CDR3 coding sequence is TGTGCTAGTGGATCGGGACAGGGGTACGGTGGCTACACCTTC. This translates into CASGSGQGYGGYTF.

There are many counts of this clonotype. The V call is TRBV5-1, the J call TRBJ1-2; 9 positions agree with TRBD1. CDR3 length: 15 amino acids. Unmatched junction bases numbered 3, after V lost 1 base and J lost 2 bases. Germline V lookup: CDR1 SGHRS, CDR2 YFSETQ. The CDR3 protein is CASSLTGGFNYGYTF. CDR3 coding DNA: TGCGCCAGCAGCTTGACAGGGGGCTTCAACTATGGCTACACCTTC.

This clonotype was seen ten or more times. The genes are TRBV5-1 and TRBJ2-1; D call uncertain. In germline, CDR1 is SGHRS, CDR2 YFSETQ. V was shortened by 2 bases and J by 8 bases, with 20 bases between the two germline ends. The CDR3 loop spans 16 amino acids. CDR3 residues: CASSLLSVRSLDEQFF. CDR3 coding DNA: TGCGCCAGCAGCTTACTTAGTGTTCGATCGTTGGATGAGCAGTTCTTC. Filled out from reference TRBV5-1 and TRBJ2-1, the complete variable domain reads KAGVTQTPRYLIKTRGQQVTLSCSPISGHRSVSWYQQTPGQGLQFLFEYFSETQRNKGNFPGRFSGRQFSNSRSEMNVSTLELGDSALYLCASSLLSVRSLDEQFFGPGTRLTVL.

The table lists this clonotype with a few counts. V and J are TRBV18 and TRBJ1-2, with 9 bases matching TRBD1. The germline gives CDR1 KGHSH, CDR2 LQKENI. V dropped 5 bases and J dropped 8; count of bases not matched to a gene: 9. This CDR3 region has 14 residues. CDR3 region: CASSADRGRRGYTF. CDR3 nucleotides: TGTGCCAGCTCAGCGGACAGGGGTCGGCGGGGCTACACCTTC.

About this clonotype itself: A read error may be the cause here, since a much bigger clone is one base away. V and J are TRBV12-3 or TRBV12-4 and TRBJ2-7; perhaps TRBD2 as D (6 bases). The CDR3 sequence is 13 residues long. The DNA of the CDR3 is TGTGCCAGCAGTTTTGGAGGGTCCTGCGAGCAGTACTTC. Translation: CASSFGGSCEQYF.

This clonotype was observed at least ten times. The chain uses TRBV2 and TRBJ1-2; tentatively, D is TRBD1 (5 bases). The germline V and J ends were trimmed by 6 bases and 8 bases, with 16 bases remaining between them. The CDR3 has 13 amino acids. The V gene's germline CDR1 is SNHLY and CDR2 FYNNEI. The CDR3 DNA reads as TGTGCCAGCAGGGCGGACAACCCGGAAGGCTACACCTTC. Its translation: CASRADNPEGYTF. The whole variable domain, filled in from reference TRBV2 and TRBJ1-2, reads EPEVTQTPSHQVTQMGQEVILRCVPISNHLYFYWYRQILGQKVEFLVSFYNNEISEKSEIFDDQFSVERPDGSNFTLKIRSTKLEDSAMYFCASRADNPEGYTFGSGTRLTVV.

In this sample, this clonotype turned up once. The junction does not match germline at one end; this may be a read error. V and J are TRBV27 and TRBJ2-3, with a weak D call TRBD2 (6 bases). CDR3 size: 14 residues. Germline CDR1 reads MNHEY; CDR2 reads SMNVEV (reference sequence). Here the CDR3 DNA reads TGCGCCGGCCTGCGGGGAAGATTCCCAGATACGCAGTATTTT. It specifies CAGLRGRFPDTQYF.

This clonotype was observed at least ten times. The CDR3: CASRAFSNQPQHF. The DNA of the CDR3 is TGTGCCAGCAGAGCATTTAGCAATCAGCCCCAGCATTTT. The V call is TRBV6-2 or TRBV6-3, the J call TRBJ1-5; D is ambiguous. The V gene lost 6 bases and the J gene lost 0 bases, with 6 bases spanning the gap. The germline V gene has CDR1 MNHEY and CDR2 SVGEGT. The CDR3 runs 13 residues.

This clonotype was recorded many times. The genes are TRBV6-5 and TRBJ2-5; D gene ambiguous. Germline values: CDR1 MNHEY, CDR2 SVGAGI. V lost 0 bases and J 0 bases, leaving 14 bases between the germline ends. The CDR3 is 17 residues long. CDR3: CASSYSSLGSHQETQYF. For the CDR3, the DNA is TGTGCCAGCAGTTACTCGAGTTTAGGGTCGCACCAAGAGACCCAGTACTTC.

About this clonotype itself: An end of the junction differs from the germline gene, which may be a read error. The genes are TRBV30 and TRBJ2-4, with D possibly TRBD2 on 5 matching bases. CDR3 length equals 15 residues. Germline CDR1 reads GTSNPN; CDR2 reads SVGIG (reference sequence). CDR3 in DNA: TGTGCCCGGAGTGGTAGAGGGCTAGCCAAAAACATTCAGTACTTC. As protein: CARSGRGLAKNIQYF.

This clonotype was detected many times. The chain is built from TRBV2 and TRBJ2-7; TRBD1 matches at 7 bases. The CDR3 covers 13 residues. The trim removed 6 bases at V and 7 bases at J, leaving 9 bases unmatched. The germline gives CDR1 SNHLY, CDR2 FYNNEI. The CDR3 protein is CASRTGMMGEQYF. The DNA of the CDR3 is TGTGCCAGCAGGACAGGGATGATGGGGGAGCAGTACTTC.

There are many counts of this clonotype. The rearrangement links TRBV20-1 to TRBJ1-6; D is unresolved. The CDR3 is made up of 14 amino acids. Trimming left V 3 bases short and J 7 bases short, with 13 bases between. CDR1 is DFQATT, CDR2 SNEGSKA, per germline (reference sequence). The CDR3 region has the DNA TGCAGTGCTAGTTCCCTTTTTGGGAATTCACCCCTCCACTTT. Translation: CSASSLFGNSPLHF.

The sample holds many counts of this clonotype. CDR3 in amino acids: CAISSQGFNTEAFF. CDR3 nucleotides: TGTGCCATCAGTTCACAGGGTTTTAACACTGAAGCTTTCTTT. The gene calls are TRBV10-3 and TRBJ1-1; maybe TRBD1 (6 bases). Trimming removed 5 bases from V and 2 bases from J, with 12 bases in between. The germline CDR1 and CDR2 sequences are ENHRY and SYGVKD. The CDR3 totals 14 residues.

This clonotype was found a few times. The chain recombines TRBV7-3 with TRBJ1-1, with D unresolved. Germline assignment: CDR1 SGHTA and CDR2 FQGTGA. Trimming removed 2 bases at V and 3 bases at J, with 19 bases between. This CDR3 region has 17 residues. The CDR3 DNA follows: TGTGCCAGCAGCTTATCTGGCGGGTTGGGAGGAGACACTGAAGCTTTCTTT. The encoded protein is CASSLSGGLGGDTEAFF.

This clonotype has just a few counts. This may arise from a read error, as a much more abundant clone is one base away. V and J are TRBV7-9 and TRBJ2-7; 7 bases line up with TRBD2. Germline CDR1 is SEHNR and CDR2 is FQNEAQ (reference sequence). The CDR3 is 15 residues long. V was pared by 4 bases and J by 8 bases, with 14 bases of the junction left unmatched. CDR3 nucleotide sequence: TGTGCCAGCAGCTCGAACGCCGACCGGGGACTACAGCAGTACTTC. Translated: CASSSNADRGLQQYF.

V and J are TRBV7-6 and TRBJ2-1; 13 bases map to TRBD2. The trim removed 5 bases at V and 7 bases at J, leaving 5 bases unmatched. The V gene's germline CDR1 is SGHVS and CDR2 FNYEAQ. This CDR3 has 15 amino acids. The chain's CDR3 is CASSPGLAGHNEQFF. The CDR3, as DNA: TGTGCCAGCAGCCCGGGACTAGCGGGGCATAATGAGCAGTTCTTC.

In this sample, this clonotype turned up a few times. This chain links TRBV4-1 with TRBJ1-2, with D possibly TRBD1 on 5 matching bases. The V end lost 5 bases, the J end lost 8 bases, and 21 bases lay between the germline ends. Germline CDR1 is MGHRA and CDR2 is YSYEKL. CDR3 length: 15 amino acids. In DNA, the CDR3 is TGCGCCAGCAGCGGGGACCGCGGGCCTCAGTTCGGCTACACCTTC. As protein: CASSGDRGPQFGYTF.

Many counts were recorded for this clonotype. The chain couples TRBV28 to TRBJ2-1; 9 bases are shared with TRBD1. The germline gives CDR1 MDHEN, CDR2 SYDVKM. The J segment lost 8 bases and the V segment lost 7 bases, leaving 9 bases of the junction unmatched. CDR3 length: 14 residues. CDR3 amino acids: CASTQQGAGDEQFF. CDR3 DNA sequence: TGTGCCAGCACCCAACAGGGGGCCGGTGATGAGCAGTTCTTC.

There are a few counts of this clonotype. A much more abundant neighbour one base away suggests this may be a read error. The chain combines TRBV2 with TRBJ1-3; D is unclear. The CDR3 extends over 14 amino acids. The germline V gene encodes CDR1 SNHLY and CDR2 FYNNEI. V dropped 3 bases and J dropped 0 bases, with 6 bases sitting between them. DNA of the CDR3: TGTGCCAGCAGTGAGCAGAGCTCTGGAAACACCATATATTTT. Protein: CASSEQSSGNTIYF.

This clonotype showed up just a few times. V is TRBV7-9 and J is TRBJ1-4; D ambiguous. The germline gives CDR1 SEHNR, CDR2 FQNEAQ (reference sequence). Trimming cost V 5 bases and J 3 bases, with 13 bases left between them. This CDR3 is built from 15 residues. The CDR3 DNA sequence: TGTGCCAGCAGCATTGGACGGACCGCTAATGAAAAACTGTTTTTT. This sequence encodes CASSIGRTANEKLFF. The whole variable domain, remainder taken from reference TRBV7-9 and TRBJ1-4, is DTGVSQNPRHKITKRGQNVTFRCDPISEHNRLYWYRQTLGQGPEFLTYFQNEAQLEKSRLLSDRFSAERPKGSFSTLEIQRTEQGDSAMYLCASSIGRTANEKLFFGSGTQLSVL.

This clonotype was counted at least ten times. The rearrangement links TRBV9 to TRBJ1-2; D call uncertain. The CDR3 sequence is 12 residues long. The V gene's germline CDR1 is SGDLS and CDR2 YYNGEE. Trimming took 9 bases from V and 5 from J, leaving 14 bases between them. The CDR3 coding sequence is TGTGCCACCTTCAGCCGGGGTTATGGCTACACCTTC. This codes for CATFSRGYGYTF.

This clonotype occurred many times. The V call is TRBV5-1, the J call TRBJ1-2; weak D call: TRBD1 (5 bases). The CDR3 loop spans 13 amino acids. V was shortened by 0 bases and J by 4 bases, with 7 bases between the two germline ends. The V gene's germline CDR1 is SGHRS and CDR2 YFSETQ. The CDR3 region has the DNA TGCGCCAGCAGCTTGGATGACAGCTATGGCTACACCTTC. Amino acids: CASSLDDSYGYTF.

A word on this clonotype: This may come from a read error, since a much larger clone is one base off. The CDR3 region has the DNA TGTGCCAGCGGATTACGGGGGGCGCGGGACTATGGCTACACCTTC. Encoded protein: CASGLRGARDYGYTF. J is TRBJ1-2 and V is TRBV28, with a possible D match to TRBD1 (6 bases). V was cut by 8 bases and J by 3 bases, with 19 bases left in between. The CDR3 totals 15 residues. Germline V CDR1 and CDR2: MDHEN, SYDVKM.